This T cell receptor beta chain appears in the sequencing data of a study of blood T cell repertoires in COVID-19. Study-wide background: COVID-19 samples collected from the United States, Italy and Spain covered acute and convalescent phases.

Repertoires were generated with immunoSEQ multiplex PCR, while TCRdb's copy carries only in-frame clones and drops some. The sample includes over 300,000 clones, around 90% seen only once; the top ten take 1% to 1.5%. The CDR3 loop spans 13 amino acids. Trimming removed 7 bases at V and 2 bases at J, with 12 bases between. CDR1 ENHRY and CDR2 SYGVKD come from the germline V gene. This clone was detected only once. Sequenced sample: peripheral blood. This TCR derives from a man aged 35 to 55 with acute or convalescent COVID-19. The chain couples TRBV10-3 to TRBJ2-7; D perhaps matches TRBD1 (5 bases). CDR3 region: CAITEDNTYEQYF. The CDR3, as DNA: TGTGCCATCACAGAGGACAATACCTACGAGCAGTACTTC.